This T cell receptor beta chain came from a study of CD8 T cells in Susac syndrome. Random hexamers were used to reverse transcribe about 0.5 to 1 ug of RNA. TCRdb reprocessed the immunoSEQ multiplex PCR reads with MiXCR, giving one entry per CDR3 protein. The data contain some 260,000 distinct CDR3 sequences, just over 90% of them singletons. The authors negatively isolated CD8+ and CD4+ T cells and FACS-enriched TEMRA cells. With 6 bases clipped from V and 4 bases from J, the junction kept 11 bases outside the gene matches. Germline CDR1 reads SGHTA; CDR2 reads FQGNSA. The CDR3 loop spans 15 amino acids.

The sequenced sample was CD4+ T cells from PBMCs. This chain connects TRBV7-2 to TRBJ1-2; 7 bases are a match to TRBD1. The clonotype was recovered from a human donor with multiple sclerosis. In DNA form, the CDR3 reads TGTGCCAGCAGGGAAGGGTCCGACAGGGTCTATGGCTACACCTTC. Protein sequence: CASREGSDRVYGYTF.